This T cell receptor beta chain appears in the sequencing data of a study of cytomegalovirus exposure and HLA in healthy donors. The V gene lost 1 base and the J gene lost 6 bases, with 9 bases spanning the gap. This CDR3 spans 13 amino acids. Germline V gene sequence: CDR1 SEHNR, CDR2 FQNEAQ (reference sequence). The table lists this clone with a few counts. Amplification used 60 Vbeta primers and 13 Jbeta primers. The method was immunoSEQ multiplex PCR; TCRdb's version includes in-frame clones alone and lacks a portion of them. The sample lists some 220,000 clones; roughly 73% were seen once. The sample taken for sequencing was PBMCs. This clonotype was sampled from a boy aged 5-17 years in good health and CMV-seronegative. The chain carries TRBV7-9 and TRBJ1-1; D not certain. CDR3 in amino acids: CASSLGFPAEAFF. CDR3 DNA sequence: TGTGCCAGCAGCTTAGGGTTTCCGGCTGAAGCTTTCTTT.